These T cell receptor beta chains were read from a single sample in a study of cytomegalovirus exposure and HLA in healthy donors. The data were produced by immunoSEQ multiplex PCR, yet TCRdb's version contains in-frame clones alone and is incomplete. The sample includes around 190,000 clones. Sequencing was done on a sample of PBMCs. The receptors were gathered from a woman in her twenties or thirties in good health and CMV-seropositive. Each CDR3 is given with its conserved first and last residue. A D gene is named only where the DNA matches it firmly.

d_gene,v_gene,j_gene,CDR3nt,CDR3aa
-,TRBV5-1,TRBJ2-3,TGCGCCAGCAGCTTGGGACATACAGGCACAGATACGCAGTATTTT,CASSLGHTGTDTQYF
-,TRBV30,TRBJ1-2,TGTGCCTGGAGTCTGTACGACCGGGATGGCTACACCTTC,CAWSLYDRDGYTF
-,TRBV9,TRBJ1-1,TGTGCCAGCAGCGTGAGTCCGGGAAACACTGAAGCTTTCTTC,CASSVSPGNTEAFF
-,TRBV9,TRBJ2-7,TGTGCCAGCAGCGTAGGGGAGCCGACCTACGAGCAGTACTTC,CASSVGEPTYEQYF
TRBD1,TRBV5-1,TRBJ2-1,TGCGCCAGCAGCCCCGGGACAGGGAACGTCAATGAGCAGTTCTTC,CASSPGTGNVNEQFF
-,TRBV6-1,TRBJ1-5,TGTGCCAGCCACGTTATGGGGGCCTACAATCAGCCCCAGCATTTT,CASHVMGAYNQPQHF
TRBD2,TRBV7-2,TRBJ2-1,TGTGCCAGCAGCCAAAAAGTCGGACTAGCGGGTAAAAATGAGCAGTTCTTC,CASSQKVGLAGKNEQFF
-,TRBV7-2,TRBJ1-2,TGTGCCAGCAGCTTATCAGGGATTAACTATGGCTACACCTTC,CASSLSGINYGYTF
-,TRBV19,TRBJ2-7,TGTGCCAGTAGTATAGTGCCAGGGGTCGTGGTCTACGAGCAGTACTTC,CASSIVPGVVVYEQYF
-,TRBV7-9,TRBJ1-2,TGTGCCAGCAGCTTAGGGGGGGACTATGGCTACACCTTC,CASSLGGDYGYTF
TRBD2,TRBV30,TRBJ2-1,TGTGCCTGGAGTGTCCCGGGACTAGCGGCCGAGCAGTTCTTC,CAWSVPGLAAEQFF
-,TRBV5-4,TRBJ1-2,TGTGCCAGCAGCGCATCGGGGGTTGGCTACACCTTC,CASSASGVGYTF
TRBD1,TRBV6-5,TRBJ1-1,TGTGCCAGCAGTTACGGACAGGGGGCGCGTGGGACTGAAGCTTTCTTT,CASSYGQGARGTEAFF
TRBD1,TRBV28,TRBJ2-5,TGTGCCAGCAGTGCTCCGGGACAGGTCAAGACGATCCAAGAGACCCAGTACTTC,CASSAPGQVKTIQETQYF
-,TRBV7-9,TRBJ2-7,TGTGCCAGCAGTTTAGGGGAGAAGTTAACCTACGAGCAGTACTTC,CASSLGEKLTYEQYF
-,TRBV18,TRBJ1-6,TGTGCCAGCTCACCACAACGGGAGTCACCCCTCCACTTT,CASSPQRESPLHF
-,TRBV19,TRBJ1-1,TGTGCCAGTAGTCTCGGGGGTGTCGGCACTGAAGCTTTCTTT,CASSLGGVGTEAFF
TRBD2,TRBV6-1,TRBJ2-7,TGTGCCAGCATCGCCCTAGCGGCCTACGAGCAGTACTTC,CASIALAAYEQYF
TRBD2,TRBV5-1,TRBJ2-5,TGCGCCAGCAGCTTGGGGCAGGGACTAGCGGTACAAGAGACCCAGTACTTC,CASSLGQGLAVQETQYF
-,TRBV6-5,TRBJ1-2,TGTGCCAGCAGTTACTCCGTGGTTGGGGGCAGTGGAGGCTACACCTTC,CASSYSVVGGSGGYTF
TRBD1,TRBV9,TRBJ1-1,TGTGCCAGCAGCGTAGCAGGGGACAGGGGGAACACTGAAGCTTTCTTT,CASSVAGDRGNTEAFF
TRBD2,TRBV7-9,TRBJ2-7,TGTGCCAGCAGCTTAGGAGCGGGAGGGCCCCACGAGCAGTACTTC,CASSLGAGGPHEQYF
TRBD2,TRBV7-9,TRBJ2-5,TGTGCCAGCACCGTAGCGGGGGGAGAGACCCAGTACTTC,CASTVAGGETQYF
-,TRBV4-1,TRBJ2-5,TGCGCCAGCAGCCAAGAGGTCGTTCGAGGAGGCCAAGAGACCCAGTACTTC,CASSQEVVRGGQETQYF
-,TRBV10-3,TRBJ2-1,TGTGCCATCAGTGAGAGGTCTCTAGTTGGCAATGAGCAGTTCTTC,CAISERSLVGNEQFF
-,TRBV4-1,TRBJ2-7,TGCGCCAGCAGCCTCCTCGGGGAGCCCTACGAGCAGTACTTC,CASSLLGEPYEQYF
TRBD1,TRBV10-3,TRBJ1-2,TGTGCCATCCCACTGGGCCCCAGTGGGACAGGGCACGGCTATGGCTACACCTTC,CAIPLGPSGTGHGYGYTF
TRBD1,TRBV5-1,TRBJ2-7,TGCGCCAGCAGCTCGATCGCGGACAGGGGATCCTACGAGCAGTACTTC,CASSSIADRGSYEQYF
-,TRBV19,TRBJ2-4,TGTGCCAGTAGGGGGTTGTTGGCGGGGAAAAACATTCAGTACTTC,CASRGLLAGKNIQYF
TRBD2,TRBV7-9,TRBJ2-3,TGTGCCAGCAGCCTCGGACTAGCGGAGAGCACAGATACGCAGTATTTT,CASSLGLAESTDTQYF
TRBD2,TRBV5-1,TRBJ2-5,TGCGCCAGCATGTATAGCGGGGGTGAGACCCAGTACTTC,CASMYSGGETQYF
TRBD2,TRBV11-3,TRBJ2-7,TGTGCCAGCAGCCGGAAAGCGGGAAACTCCTACGAGCAGTACTTC,CASSRKAGNSYEQYF
-,TRBV19,TRBJ1-1,TGTGCCAGTAACCCCAGGGGAACGGGCACTGAAGCTTTCTTT,CASNPRGTGTEAFF
-,TRBV19,TRBJ1-2,TGTGCCAGTAGTATTAGGGCAGGACTTAACTATGGCTACACCTTC,CASSIRAGLNYGYTF
-,TRBV18,TRBJ2-7,TGTGCCAGCTCACCAAGGCAGGGCCCCCTCTCCTACGAGCAGTACTTC,CASSPRQGPLSYEQYF
TRBD1,TRBV7-9,TRBJ1-2,TGTGCCAGCAGCCAGACAGGGGTTGGCTACACCTTC,CASSQTGVGYTF
TRBD2,TRBV5-4,TRBJ2-5,TGTGCCAGCAGCTTGGAGGCTAGCGGGTTCTACCAAGAGACCCAGTACTTC,CASSLEASGFYQETQYF
TRBD2,TRBV5-1,TRBJ2-3,TGCGCCAGCAGCTTGGGCGGGGGAGACAACACAGATACGCAGTATTTT,CASSLGGGDNTDTQYF
-,TRBV2,TRBJ1-5,TGTGCCAGCAGTGAGGAGGCCCACCAGCCCCAGCATTTT,CASSEEAHQPQHF
TRBD2,TRBV5-1,TRBJ2-3,TGCGCCAGCAGCTTGGCCGGGACTAGCGGGTCGACAGATACGCAGTATTTT,CASSLAGTSGSTDTQYF
TRBD2,TRBV12-5,TRBJ2-7,TGTGCTAGTGGTTTGGGGGGGGGAGGTGGCGAGCAGTACTTC,CASGLGGGGGEQYF
-,TRBV29-1,TRBJ2-7,TGCAGCGTTGTGCAGGGGGGAATCGGCGAGCAGTACTTC,CSVVQGGIGEQYF